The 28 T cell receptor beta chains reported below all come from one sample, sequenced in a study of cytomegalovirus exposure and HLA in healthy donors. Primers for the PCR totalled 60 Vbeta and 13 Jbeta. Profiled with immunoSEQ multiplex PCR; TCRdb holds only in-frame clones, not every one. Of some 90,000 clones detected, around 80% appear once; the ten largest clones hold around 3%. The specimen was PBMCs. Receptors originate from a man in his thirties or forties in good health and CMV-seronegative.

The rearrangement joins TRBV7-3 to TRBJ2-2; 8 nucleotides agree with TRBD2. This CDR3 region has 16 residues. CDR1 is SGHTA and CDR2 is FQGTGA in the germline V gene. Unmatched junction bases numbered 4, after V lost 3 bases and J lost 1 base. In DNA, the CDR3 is TGTGCCAGCAGCTTCCAACTAGCGGAGAACACCGGGGAGCTGTTTTTT. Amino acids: CASSFQLAENTGELFF.

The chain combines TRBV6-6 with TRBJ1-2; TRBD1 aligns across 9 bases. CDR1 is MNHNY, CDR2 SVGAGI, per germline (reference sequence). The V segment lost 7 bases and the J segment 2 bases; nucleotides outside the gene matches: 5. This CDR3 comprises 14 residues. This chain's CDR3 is CASTDRGRNYGYTF. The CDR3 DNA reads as TGTGCCAGCACCGACAGGGGGAGGAACTATGGCTACACCTTC.

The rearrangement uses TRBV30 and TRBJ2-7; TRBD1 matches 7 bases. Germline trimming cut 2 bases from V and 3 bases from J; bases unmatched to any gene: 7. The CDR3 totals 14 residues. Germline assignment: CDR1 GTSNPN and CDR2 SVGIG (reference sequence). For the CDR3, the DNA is TGTGCCTGGAGTTCGGGGACAGCTTTCTACGAGCAGTACTTC. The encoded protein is CAWSSGTAFYEQYF.

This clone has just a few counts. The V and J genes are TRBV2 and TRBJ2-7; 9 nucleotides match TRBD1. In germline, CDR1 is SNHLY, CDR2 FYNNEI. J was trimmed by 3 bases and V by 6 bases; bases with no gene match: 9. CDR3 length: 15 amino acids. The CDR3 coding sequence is TGTGCCAGCAGCCATACAGGGGGCGCGATCTACGAGCAGTACTTC. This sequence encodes CASSHTGGAIYEQYF.

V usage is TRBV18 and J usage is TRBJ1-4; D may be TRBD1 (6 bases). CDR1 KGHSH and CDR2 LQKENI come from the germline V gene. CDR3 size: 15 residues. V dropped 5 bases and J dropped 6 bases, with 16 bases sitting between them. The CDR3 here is CASSDNMDSHEKLFF. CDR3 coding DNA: TGTGCCAGCTCAGACAATATGGACAGCCATGAAAAACTGTTTTTT.

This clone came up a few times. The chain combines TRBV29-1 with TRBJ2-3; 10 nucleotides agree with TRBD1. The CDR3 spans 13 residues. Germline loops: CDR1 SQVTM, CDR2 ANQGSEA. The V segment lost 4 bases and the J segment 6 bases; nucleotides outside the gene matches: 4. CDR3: CSVVGDRGDTQYF. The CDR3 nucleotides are TGCAGCGTTGTAGGGGACAGGGGTGATACGCAGTATTTT.

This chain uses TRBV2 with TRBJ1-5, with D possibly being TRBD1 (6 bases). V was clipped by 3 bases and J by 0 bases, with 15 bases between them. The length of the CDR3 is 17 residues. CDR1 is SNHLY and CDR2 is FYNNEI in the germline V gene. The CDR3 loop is CASSDRGEYYSNQPQHF. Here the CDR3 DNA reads TGTGCCAGCAGTGACAGGGGAGAATACTATAGCAATCAGCCCCAGCATTTT. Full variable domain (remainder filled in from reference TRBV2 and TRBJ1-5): EPEVTQTPSHQVTQMGQEVILRCVPISNHLYFYWYRQILGQKVEFLVSFYNNEISEKSEIFDDQFSVERPDGSNFTLKIRSTKLEDSAMYFCASSDRGEYYSNQPQHFGDGTRLSIL.

The DNA of the CDR3 is TGTGCCAGCAGCTTTATTCGGACAGGGGGCTCTGGGGCCAACGTCCTGACTTTC. The encoded protein is CASSFIRTGGSGANVLTF. The rearrangement links TRBV11-2 to TRBJ2-6; 10 nucleotides match TRBD1. Germline V gene data show CDR1 as SGHAT and CDR2 as FQNNGV. CDR3 length: 18 residues. V lost 3 bases, J lost 0 bases, and 5 bases stayed unmatched.

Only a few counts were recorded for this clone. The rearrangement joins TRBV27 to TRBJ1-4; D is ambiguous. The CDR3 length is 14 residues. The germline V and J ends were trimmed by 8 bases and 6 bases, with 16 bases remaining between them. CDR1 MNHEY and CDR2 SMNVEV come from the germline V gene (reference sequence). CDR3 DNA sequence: TGTGCCAGCGGGCGCGGGATAGCACATGAAAAACTGTTTTTT. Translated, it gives CASGRGIAHEKLFF.

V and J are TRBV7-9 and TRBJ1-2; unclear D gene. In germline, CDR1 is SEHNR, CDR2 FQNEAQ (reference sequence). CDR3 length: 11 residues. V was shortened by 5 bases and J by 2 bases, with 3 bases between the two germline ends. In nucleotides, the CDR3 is TGTGCCAGCAGCCAGAACTATGGCTACACCTTC. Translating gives CASSQNYGYTF.

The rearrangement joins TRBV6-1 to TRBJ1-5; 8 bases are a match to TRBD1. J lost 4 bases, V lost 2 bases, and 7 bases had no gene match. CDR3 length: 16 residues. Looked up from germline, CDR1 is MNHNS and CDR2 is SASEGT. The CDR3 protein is CASSESPRGPNQPQHF. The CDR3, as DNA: TGTGCCAGCAGTGAATCGCCCAGGGGGCCGAATCAGCCCCAGCATTTT.

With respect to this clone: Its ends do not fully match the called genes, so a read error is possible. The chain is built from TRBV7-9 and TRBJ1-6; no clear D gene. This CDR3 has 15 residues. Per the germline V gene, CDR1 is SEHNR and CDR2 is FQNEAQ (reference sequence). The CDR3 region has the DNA TGTTCCAGCAGCTTAGGCCAGGTAGATAATTCACCCCTCCACTTT. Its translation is CSSSLGQVDNSPLHF.

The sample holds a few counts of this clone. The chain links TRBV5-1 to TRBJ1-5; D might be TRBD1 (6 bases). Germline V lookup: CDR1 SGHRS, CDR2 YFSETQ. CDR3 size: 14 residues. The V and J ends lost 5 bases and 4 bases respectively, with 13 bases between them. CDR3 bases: TGCGCCAGCAGAGCCCCAGGGGATAATCAGCCCCAGCATTTT. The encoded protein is CASRAPGDNQPQHF.

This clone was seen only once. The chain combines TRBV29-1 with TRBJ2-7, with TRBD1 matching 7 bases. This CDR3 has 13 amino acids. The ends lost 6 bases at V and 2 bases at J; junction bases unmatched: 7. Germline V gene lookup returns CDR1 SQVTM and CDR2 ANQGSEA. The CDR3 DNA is TGCAGCGTCACCCTGACAGGGACCTACGAGCAGTACTTC. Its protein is CSVTLTGTYEQYF.

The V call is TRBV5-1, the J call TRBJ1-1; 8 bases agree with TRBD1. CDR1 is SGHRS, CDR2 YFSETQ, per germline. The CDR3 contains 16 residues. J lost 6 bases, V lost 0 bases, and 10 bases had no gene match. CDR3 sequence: CASSLAQGAVRAEAFF. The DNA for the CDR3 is TGCGCCAGCAGCTTGGCGCAGGGGGCTGTTAGAGCTGAAGCTTTCTTT.

CDR3: CASSLQQGTEKLFF. CDR3 DNA sequence: TGCGCCAGCAGCTTGCAACAGGGGACGGAAAAACTGTTTTTT. J is TRBJ1-4 and V is TRBV5-1; 7 bases match TRBD1. The germline V gene has CDR1 SGHRS and CDR2 YFSETQ. V dropped 1 base and J dropped 8; count of bases not matched to a gene: 5. The CDR3 has 14 amino acids.

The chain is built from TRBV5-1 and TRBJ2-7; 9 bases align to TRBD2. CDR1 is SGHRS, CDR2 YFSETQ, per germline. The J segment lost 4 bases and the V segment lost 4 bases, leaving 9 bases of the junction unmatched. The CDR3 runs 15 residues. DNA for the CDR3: TGCGCCAGCAGCACACTTGGCGGGGGGGAGTACGAGCAGTACTTC. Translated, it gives CASSTLGGGEYEQYF.

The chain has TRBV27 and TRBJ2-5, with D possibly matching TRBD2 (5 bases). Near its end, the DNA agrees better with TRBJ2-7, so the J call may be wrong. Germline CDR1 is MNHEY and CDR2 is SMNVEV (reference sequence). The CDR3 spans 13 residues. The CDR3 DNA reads TGTGCCAGCAGTCCCCGGGGTTACTACGAGCAGTACTTC. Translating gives CASSPRGYYEQYF.

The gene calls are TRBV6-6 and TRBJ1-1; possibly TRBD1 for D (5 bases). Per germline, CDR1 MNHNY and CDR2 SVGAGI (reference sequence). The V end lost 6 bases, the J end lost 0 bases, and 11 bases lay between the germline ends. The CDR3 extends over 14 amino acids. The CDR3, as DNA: TGTGCCAGCAGGGAGACAGACTTGAACACTGAAGCTTTCTTT. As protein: CASRETDLNTEAFF.

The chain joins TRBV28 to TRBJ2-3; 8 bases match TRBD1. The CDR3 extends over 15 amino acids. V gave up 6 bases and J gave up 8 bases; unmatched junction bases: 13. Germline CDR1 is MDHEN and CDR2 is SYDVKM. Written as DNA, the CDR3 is TGTGCCAGCAGCATCACGACAGGGGCAACGCCTACGCAGTATTTT. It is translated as CASSITTGATPTQYF.

The CDR3 region is CASSLDRRVYEQYF. CDR3 bases: TGTGCCAGCAGCTTGGATCGCAGGGTCTACGAGCAGTACTTC. The rearrangement links TRBV5-5 to TRBJ2-7; D perhaps matches TRBD1 (5 bases). The CDR3 length is 14 residues. Per germline, CDR1 SGHKS and CDR2 YYEKEE (reference sequence). Deletions cut 0 bases from V and 3 bases from J, with 10 bases between.

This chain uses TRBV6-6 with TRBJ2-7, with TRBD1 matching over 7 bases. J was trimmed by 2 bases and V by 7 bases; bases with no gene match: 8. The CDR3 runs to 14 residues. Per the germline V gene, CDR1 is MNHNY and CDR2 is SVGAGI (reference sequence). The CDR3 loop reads CASTEGQGAYEQYF. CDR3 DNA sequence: TGTGCCAGCACCGAGGGGCAGGGGGCCTACGAGCAGTACTTC.

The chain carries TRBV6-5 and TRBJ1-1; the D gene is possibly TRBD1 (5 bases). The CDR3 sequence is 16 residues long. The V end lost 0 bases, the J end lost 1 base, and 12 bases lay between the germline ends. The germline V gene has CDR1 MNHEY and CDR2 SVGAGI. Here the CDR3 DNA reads TGTGCCAGCAGTTACTCATGGGGGGTCGGGAACACTGAAGCTTTCTTT. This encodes CASSYSWGVGNTEAFF.

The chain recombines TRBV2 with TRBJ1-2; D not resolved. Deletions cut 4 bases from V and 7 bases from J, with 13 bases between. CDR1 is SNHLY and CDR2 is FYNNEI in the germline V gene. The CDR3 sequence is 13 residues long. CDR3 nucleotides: TGTGCCAGCAGTGTGAACGGACTAGGTGGCTACACCTTC. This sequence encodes CASSVNGLGGYTF.

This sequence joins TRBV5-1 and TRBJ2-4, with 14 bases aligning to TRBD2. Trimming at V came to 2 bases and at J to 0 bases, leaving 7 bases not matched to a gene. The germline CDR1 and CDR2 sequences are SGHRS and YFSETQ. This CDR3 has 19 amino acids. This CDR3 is CASSFPTSGGDLAKNIQYF. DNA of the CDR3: TGCGCCAGCAGCTTCCCGACTAGCGGGGGGGATCTAGCCAAAAACATTCAGTACTTC.

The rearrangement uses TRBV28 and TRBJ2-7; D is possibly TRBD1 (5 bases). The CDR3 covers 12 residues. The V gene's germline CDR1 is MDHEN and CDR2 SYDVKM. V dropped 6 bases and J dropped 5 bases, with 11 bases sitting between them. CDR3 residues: CASRAGFHEQYF. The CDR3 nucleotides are TGTGCCAGCAGGGCAGGGTTCCACGAGCAGTACTTC.

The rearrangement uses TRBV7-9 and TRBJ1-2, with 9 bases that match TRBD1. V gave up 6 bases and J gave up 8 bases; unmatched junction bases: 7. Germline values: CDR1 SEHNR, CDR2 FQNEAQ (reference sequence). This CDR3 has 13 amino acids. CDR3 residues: CASSIDRGEGYTF. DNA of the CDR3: TGTGCCAGCAGTATAGACAGGGGGGAAGGCTACACCTTC.

The CDR3: CASRRGSEAFF. As DNA, the CDR3 is TGTGCCAGCAGAAGGGGATCTGAAGCTTTCTTT. V is TRBV2 and J is TRBJ1-1, with a weak D call TRBD1 (5 bases). V was pared by 6 bases and J by 6 bases, with 8 bases between. This CDR3 is 11 amino acids long. The germline gives CDR1 SNHLY, CDR2 FYNNEI. The variable domain in full, with the rest retrieved from reference TRBV2 and TRBJ1-1, is EPEVTQTPSHQVTQMGQEVILRCVPISNHLYFYWYRQILGQKVEFLVSFYNNEISEKSEIFDDQFSVERPDGSNFTLKIRSTKLEDSAMYFCASRRGSEAFFGQGTRLTVV.